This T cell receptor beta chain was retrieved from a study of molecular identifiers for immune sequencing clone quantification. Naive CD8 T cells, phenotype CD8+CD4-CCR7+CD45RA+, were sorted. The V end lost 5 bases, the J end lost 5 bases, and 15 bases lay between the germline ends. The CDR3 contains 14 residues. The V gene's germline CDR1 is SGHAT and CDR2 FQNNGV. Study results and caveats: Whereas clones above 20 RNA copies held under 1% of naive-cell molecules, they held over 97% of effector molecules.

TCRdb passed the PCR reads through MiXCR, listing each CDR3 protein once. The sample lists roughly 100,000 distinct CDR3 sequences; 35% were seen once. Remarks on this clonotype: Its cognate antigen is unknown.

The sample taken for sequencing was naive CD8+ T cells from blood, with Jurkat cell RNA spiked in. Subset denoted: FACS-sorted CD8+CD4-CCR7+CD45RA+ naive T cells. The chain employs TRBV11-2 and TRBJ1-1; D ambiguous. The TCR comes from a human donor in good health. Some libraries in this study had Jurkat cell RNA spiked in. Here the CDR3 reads CASSIGVYGTEAFF. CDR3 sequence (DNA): TGTGCCAGCAGCATCGGGGTATACGGGACTGAAGCTTTCTTT. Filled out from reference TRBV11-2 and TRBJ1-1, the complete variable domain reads EAGVAQSPRYKIIEKRQSVAFWCNPISGHATLYWYQQILGQGPKLLIQFQNNGVVDDSQLPKDRFSAERLKGVDSTLKIQPAKLEDSAVYLCASSIGVYGTEAFFGQGTRLTVV.